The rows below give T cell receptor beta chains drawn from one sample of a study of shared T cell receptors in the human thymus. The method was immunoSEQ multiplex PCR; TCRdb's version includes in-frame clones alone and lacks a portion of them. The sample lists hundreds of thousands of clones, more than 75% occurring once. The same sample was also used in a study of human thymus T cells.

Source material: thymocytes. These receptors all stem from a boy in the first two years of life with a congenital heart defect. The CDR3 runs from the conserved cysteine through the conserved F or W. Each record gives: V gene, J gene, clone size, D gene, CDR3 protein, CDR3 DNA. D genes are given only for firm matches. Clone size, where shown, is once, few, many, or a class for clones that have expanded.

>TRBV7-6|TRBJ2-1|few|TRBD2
CASSLTSGLNNEQFF
TGTGCCAGCAGCTTGACTAGCGGGCTGAACAATGAGCAGTTCTTC
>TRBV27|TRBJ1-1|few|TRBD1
CASSLSIAGQMNTEAFF
TGTGCCAGCAGTTTATCTATAGCGGGACAGATGAACACTGAAGCTTTCTTT
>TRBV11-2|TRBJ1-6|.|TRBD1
CASSSRDRGYSPLHF
TGTGCCAGCAGCAGCCGGGACAGGGGTTATTCACCCCTCCACTTT
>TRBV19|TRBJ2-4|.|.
CASSTEGEDKNIQYF
TGTGCCAGTAGTACCGAGGGAGAGGACAAAAACATTCAGTACTTC
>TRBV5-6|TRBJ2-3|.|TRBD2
CASTRGRGRARDTQYF
TGTGCCAGCACCCGCGGTCGCGGGAGGGCCAGAGATACGCAGTATTTT
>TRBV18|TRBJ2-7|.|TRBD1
CASSLGQGNSYEQYF
TGTGCCAGCTCACTAGGACAGGGGAATTCATACGAGCAGTACTTC
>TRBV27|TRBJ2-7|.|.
CASRTLSGYEQYF
TGTGCCAGCAGGACGTTGAGCGGCTACGAGCAGTACTTC
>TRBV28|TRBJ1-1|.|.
CASSPRGSTEAFF
TGTGCCAGCAGTCCTCGCGGGAGCACTGAAGCTTTCTTT
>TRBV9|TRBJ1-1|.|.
CASSVEGQNTEAFF
TGTGCCAGCAGCGTAGAGGGACAGAACACTGAAGCTTTCTTT
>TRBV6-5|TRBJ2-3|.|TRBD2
CASSHLTSGYTDTQYF
TGTGCCAGCAGTCACTTGACTAGCGGGTACACAGATACGCAGTATTTT